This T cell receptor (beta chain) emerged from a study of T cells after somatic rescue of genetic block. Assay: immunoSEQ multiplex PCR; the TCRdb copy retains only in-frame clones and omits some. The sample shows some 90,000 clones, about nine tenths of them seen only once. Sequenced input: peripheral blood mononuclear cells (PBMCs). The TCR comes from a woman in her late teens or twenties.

CDR3 in DNA: TGTGCCTGGAGTGTAAGGGCGCAGGGGGGGGAGCAGTACTTC. Translating gives CAWSVRAQGGEQYF. The rearrangement uses TRBV30 and TRBJ2-7; D possibly uses TRBD1 or TRBD2 (7 bases each). V shed 0 bases and J shed 7 bases, with 16 bases lying between them. Germline lookup yields CDR1 GTSNPN and CDR2 SVGIG (reference sequence). The CDR3 is 14 residues long.